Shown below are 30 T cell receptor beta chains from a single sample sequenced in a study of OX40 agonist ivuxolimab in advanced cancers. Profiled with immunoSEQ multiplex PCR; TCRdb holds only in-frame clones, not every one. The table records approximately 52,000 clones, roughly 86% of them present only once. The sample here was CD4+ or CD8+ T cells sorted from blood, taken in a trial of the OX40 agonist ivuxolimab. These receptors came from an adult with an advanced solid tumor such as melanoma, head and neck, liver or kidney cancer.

CDR3 loop: CASSLTGDYGYTF. The DNA for the CDR3 is TGTGCCAGCAGTCTAACAGGGGACTATGGCTACACCTTC. The V call is TRBV27, the J call TRBJ1-2; 7 bases fit TRBD1. V lost 5 bases, J lost 3 bases, and 3 bases stayed unmatched. The CDR3 runs 13 residues. Per germline, CDR1 MNHEY and CDR2 SMNVEV (reference sequence).

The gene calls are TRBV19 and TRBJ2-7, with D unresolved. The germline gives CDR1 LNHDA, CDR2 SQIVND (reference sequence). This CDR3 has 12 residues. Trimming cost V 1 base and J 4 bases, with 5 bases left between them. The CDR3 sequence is CASSIGAYEQYF. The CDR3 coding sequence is TGTGCCAGTAGTATAGGGGCGTACGAGCAGTACTTC. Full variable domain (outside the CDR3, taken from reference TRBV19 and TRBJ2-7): DGGITQSPKYLFRKEGQNVTLSCEQNLNHDAMYWYRQDPGQGLRLIYYSQIVNDFQKGDIAEGYSVSREKKESFPLTVTSAQKNPTAFYLCASSIGAYEQYFGPGTRLTVT.

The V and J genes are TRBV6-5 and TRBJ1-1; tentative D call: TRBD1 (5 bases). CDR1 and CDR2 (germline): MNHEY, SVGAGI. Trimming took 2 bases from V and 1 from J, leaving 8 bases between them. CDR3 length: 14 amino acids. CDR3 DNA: TGTGCCAGCAGTTACGACAGATGGAACACTGAAGCTTTCTTT. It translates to CASSYDRWNTEAFF.

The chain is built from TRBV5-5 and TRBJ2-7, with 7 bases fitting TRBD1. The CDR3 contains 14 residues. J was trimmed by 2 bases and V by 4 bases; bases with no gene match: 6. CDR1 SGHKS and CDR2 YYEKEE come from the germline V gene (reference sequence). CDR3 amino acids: CASSPGTATYEQYF. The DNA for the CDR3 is TGTGCCAGCAGCCCTGGGACAGCAACCTACGAGCAGTACTTC.

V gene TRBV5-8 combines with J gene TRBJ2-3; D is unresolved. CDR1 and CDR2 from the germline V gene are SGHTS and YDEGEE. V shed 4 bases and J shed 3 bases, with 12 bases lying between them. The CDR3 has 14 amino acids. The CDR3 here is CASSTRRTTDTQYF. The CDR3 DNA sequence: TGTGCCAGCAGCACCCGACGAACGACAGATACGCAGTATTTT.

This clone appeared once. The CDR3, as DNA: TGTGCCAGCAGTCTGGACAGGGGGCAAAGTATTCAGTACTTC. It yields the protein CASSLDRGQSIQYF. The V gene is TRBV6-6, the J gene TRBJ2-4; 11 nucleotides align to TRBD1. Trimming cost V 5 bases and J 10 bases; bases outside gene matches: 7. There are 14 residues in the CDR3. Germline V lookup: CDR1 MNHNY, CDR2 SVGAGI (reference sequence).

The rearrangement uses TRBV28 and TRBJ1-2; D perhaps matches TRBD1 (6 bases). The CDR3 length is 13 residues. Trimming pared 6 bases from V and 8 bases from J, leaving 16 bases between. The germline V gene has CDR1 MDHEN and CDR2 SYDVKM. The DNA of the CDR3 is TGTGCCAGCAGCACAGGACAGCAGTTCGGCTACACCTTC. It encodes CASSTGQQFGYTF.

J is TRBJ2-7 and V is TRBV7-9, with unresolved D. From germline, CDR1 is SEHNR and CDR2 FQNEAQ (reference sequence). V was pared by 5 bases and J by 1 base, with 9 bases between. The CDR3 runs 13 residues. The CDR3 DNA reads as TGTGCCAGCAGCGACGAAAATTCCTACGAGCAGTACTTC. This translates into CASSDENSYEQYF.

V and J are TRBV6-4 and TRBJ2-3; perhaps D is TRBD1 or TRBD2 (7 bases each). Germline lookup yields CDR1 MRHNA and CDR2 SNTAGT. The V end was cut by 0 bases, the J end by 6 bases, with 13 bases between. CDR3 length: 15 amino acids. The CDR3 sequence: CASSDSNQGGDTQYF. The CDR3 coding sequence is TGTGCCAGCAGTGACTCGAACCAGGGGGGGGATACGCAGTATTTT.

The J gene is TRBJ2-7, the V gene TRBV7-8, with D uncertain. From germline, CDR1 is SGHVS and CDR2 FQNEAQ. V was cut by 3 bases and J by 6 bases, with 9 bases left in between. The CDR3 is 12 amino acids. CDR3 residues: CASSLKVLEQYF. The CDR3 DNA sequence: TGTGCCAGCAGCTTGAAGGTCCTCGAGCAGTACTTC.

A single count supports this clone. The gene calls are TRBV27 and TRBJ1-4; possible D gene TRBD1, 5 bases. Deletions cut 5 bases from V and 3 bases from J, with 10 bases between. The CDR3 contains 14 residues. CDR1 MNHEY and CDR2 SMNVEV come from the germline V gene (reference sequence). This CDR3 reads CASSPGLPNEKLFF. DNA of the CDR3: TGTGCCAGCAGTCCGGGACTCCCTAATGAAAAACTGTTTTTT.

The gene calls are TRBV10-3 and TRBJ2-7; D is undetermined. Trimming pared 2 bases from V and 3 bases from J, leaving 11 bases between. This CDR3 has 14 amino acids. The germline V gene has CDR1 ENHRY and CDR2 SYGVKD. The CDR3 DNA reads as TGTGCCATCAGTGAGGGGCAGGAGTACTACGAGCAGTACTTC. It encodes CAISEGQEYYEQYF.

CDR3 DNA: TGTGCCAGCAGCTTAGCAGAAGGACAGGGGAACGGGGCCAACGTCCTGACTTTC. Its translation is CASSLAEGQGNGANVLTF. The rearrangement uses TRBV7-8 and TRBJ2-6; the match to TRBD1 covers 9 bases. CDR3 length equals 18 residues. Losses at the gene ends were 0 bases for V and 4 bases for J; bases not matched to a gene: 7. Looked up from germline, CDR1 is SGHVS and CDR2 is FQNEAQ.

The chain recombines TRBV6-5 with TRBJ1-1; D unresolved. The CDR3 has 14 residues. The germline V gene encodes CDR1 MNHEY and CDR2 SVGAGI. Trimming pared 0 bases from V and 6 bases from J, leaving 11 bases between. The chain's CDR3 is CASSYSAIWPEAFF. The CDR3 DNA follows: TGTGCCAGCAGTTACTCAGCAATATGGCCTGAAGCTTTCTTT.

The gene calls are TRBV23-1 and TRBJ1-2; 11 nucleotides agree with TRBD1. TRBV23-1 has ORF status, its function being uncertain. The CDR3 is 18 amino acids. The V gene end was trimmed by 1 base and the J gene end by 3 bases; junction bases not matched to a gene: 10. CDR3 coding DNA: TGCGCCAGCAGTCAATTGCGGCGGACAGGGGGCTGGGACTATGGCTACACCTTC. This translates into CASSQLRRTGGWDYGYTF.

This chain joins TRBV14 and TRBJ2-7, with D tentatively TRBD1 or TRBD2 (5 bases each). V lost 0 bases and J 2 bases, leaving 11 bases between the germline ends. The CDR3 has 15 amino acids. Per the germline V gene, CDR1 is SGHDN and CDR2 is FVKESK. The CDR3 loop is CASSQDGRGPYEQYF. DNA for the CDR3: TGTGCCAGCAGCCAAGATGGTAGGGGACCCTACGAGCAGTACTTC.

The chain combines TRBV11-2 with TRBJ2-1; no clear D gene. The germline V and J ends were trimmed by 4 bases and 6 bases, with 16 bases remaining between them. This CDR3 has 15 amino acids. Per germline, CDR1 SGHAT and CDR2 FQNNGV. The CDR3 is CASSSMKGLINEQFF. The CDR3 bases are TGTGCCAGCAGCTCCATGAAGGGTCTTATCAATGAGCAGTTCTTC.

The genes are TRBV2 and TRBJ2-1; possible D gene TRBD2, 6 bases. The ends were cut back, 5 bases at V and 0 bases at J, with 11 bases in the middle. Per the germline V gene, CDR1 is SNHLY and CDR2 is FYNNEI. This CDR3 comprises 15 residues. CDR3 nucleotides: TGTGCCAGCAGTTCGGGACTCAGCTCCTACAATGAGCAGTTCTTC. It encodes CASSSGLSSYNEQFF.

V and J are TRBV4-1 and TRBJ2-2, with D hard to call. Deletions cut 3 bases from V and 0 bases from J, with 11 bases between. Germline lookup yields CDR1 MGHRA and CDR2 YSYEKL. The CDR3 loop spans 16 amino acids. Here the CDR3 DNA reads TGCGCCAGCAGCCACTTCGGCTACGCGAACACCGGGGAGCTGTTTTTT. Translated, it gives CASSHFGYANTGELFF.

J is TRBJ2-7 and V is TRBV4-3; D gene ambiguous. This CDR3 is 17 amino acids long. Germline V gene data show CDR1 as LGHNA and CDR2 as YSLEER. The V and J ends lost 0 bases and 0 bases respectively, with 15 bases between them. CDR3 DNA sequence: TGCGCCAGCAGCCAAGATCACAACAGCAACCCCTCCTACGAGCAGTACTTC. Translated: CASSQDHNSNPSYEQYF.

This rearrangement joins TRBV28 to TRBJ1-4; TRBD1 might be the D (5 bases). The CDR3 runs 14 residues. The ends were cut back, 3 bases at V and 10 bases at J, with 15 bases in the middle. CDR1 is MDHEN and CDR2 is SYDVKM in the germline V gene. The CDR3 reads CASSFSGPQGKLFF. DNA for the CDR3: TGTGCCAGCAGTTTCTCCGGGCCCCAGGGAAAACTGTTTTTT.

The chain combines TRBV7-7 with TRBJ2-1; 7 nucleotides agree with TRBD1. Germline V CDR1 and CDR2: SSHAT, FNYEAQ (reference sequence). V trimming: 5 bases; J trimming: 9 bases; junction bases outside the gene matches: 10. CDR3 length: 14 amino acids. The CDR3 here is CASSRDSRSGEQFF. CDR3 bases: TGTGCCAGCAGCCGGGACAGCCGATCGGGTGAGCAGTTCTTC.

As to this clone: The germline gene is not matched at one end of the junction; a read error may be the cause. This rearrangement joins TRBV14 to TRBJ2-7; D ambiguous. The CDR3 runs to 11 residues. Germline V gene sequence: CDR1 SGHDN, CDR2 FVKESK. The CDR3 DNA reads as TGTGCCAGCAGCCAAGACCTCAAGATACCCTTC. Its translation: CASSQDLKIPF.

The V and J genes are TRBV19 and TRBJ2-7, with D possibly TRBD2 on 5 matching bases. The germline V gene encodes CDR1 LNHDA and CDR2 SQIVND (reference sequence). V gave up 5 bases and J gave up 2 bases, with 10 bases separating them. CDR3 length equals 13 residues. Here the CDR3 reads CASSGGDTYEQYF. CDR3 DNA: TGTGCCAGTAGTGGAGGTGACACCTACGAGCAGTACTTC.

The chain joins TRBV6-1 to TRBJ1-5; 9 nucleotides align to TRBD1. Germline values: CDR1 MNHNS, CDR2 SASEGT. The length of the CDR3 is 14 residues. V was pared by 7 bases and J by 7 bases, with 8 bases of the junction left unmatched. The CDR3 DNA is TGTGCCAGCACCCCCGGGACAGGGAAGCAGCCCCAGCATTTT. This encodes CASTPGTGKQPQHF.

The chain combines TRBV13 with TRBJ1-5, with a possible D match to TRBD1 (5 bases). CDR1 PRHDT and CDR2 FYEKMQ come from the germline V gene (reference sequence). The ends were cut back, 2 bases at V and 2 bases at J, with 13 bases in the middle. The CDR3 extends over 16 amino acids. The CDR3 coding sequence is TGTGCCAGCAGCTTAACTGGGGCTGGAGGCAATCAGCCCCAGCATTTT. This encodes CASSLTGAGGNQPQHF.

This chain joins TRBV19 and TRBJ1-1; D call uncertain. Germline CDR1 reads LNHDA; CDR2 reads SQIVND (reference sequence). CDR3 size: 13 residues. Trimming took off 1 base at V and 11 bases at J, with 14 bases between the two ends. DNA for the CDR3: TGTGCCAGTAGTATAGGGGAGGGTCAGGATGCTTTCTTT. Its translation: CASSIGEGQDAFF.

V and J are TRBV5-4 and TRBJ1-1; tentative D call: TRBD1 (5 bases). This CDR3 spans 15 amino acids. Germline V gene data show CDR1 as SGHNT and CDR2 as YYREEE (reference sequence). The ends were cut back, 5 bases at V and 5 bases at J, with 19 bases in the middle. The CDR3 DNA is TGTGCCAGCAGTTTTTCGAATACAGGAGGGACTGAAGCTTTCTTT. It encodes CASSFSNTGGTEAFF. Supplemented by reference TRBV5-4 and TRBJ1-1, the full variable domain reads ETGVTQSPTHLIKTRGQQVTLRCSSQSGHNTVSWYQQALGQGPQFIFQYYREEENGRGNFPPRFSGLQFPNYSSELNVNALELDDSALYLCASSFSNTGGTEAFFGQGTRLTVV.

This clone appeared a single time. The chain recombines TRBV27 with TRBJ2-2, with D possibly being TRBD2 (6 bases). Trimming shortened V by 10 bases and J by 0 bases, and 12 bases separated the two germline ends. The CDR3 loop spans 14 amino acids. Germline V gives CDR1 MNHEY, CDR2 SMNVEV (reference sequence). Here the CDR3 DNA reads TGTGCCACGTCGGGGGACTCGAACACCGGGGAGCTGTTTTTT. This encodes CATSGDSNTGELFF.

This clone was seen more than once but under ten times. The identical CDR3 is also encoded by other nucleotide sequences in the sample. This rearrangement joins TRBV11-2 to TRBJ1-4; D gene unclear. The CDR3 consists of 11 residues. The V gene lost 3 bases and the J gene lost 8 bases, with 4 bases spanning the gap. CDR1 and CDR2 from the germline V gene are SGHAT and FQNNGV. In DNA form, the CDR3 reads TGTGCCAGCAGCTTGGGGGAAAAACTGTTTTTT. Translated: CASSLGEKLFF.